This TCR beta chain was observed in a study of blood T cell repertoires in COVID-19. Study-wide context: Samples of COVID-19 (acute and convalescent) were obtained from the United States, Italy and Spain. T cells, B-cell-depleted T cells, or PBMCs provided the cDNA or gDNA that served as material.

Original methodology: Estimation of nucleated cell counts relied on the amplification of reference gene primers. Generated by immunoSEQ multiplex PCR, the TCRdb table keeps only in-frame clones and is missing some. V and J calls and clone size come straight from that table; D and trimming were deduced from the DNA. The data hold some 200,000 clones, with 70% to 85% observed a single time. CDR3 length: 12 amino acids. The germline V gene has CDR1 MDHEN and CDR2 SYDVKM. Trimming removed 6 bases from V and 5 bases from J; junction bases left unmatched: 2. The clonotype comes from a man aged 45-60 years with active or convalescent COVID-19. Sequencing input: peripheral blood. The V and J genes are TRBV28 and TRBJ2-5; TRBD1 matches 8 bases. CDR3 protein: CASRTGGETQYF. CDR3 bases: TGTGCCAGCAGAACAGGGGGGGAGACCCAGTACTTC.